The 7 T cell receptor beta chains in this list originate from one sample, sequenced in a study of vaccination and CD4 T cells after COVID-19. Treatment specified: approximately 10-day PBMC culture with coronavirus spike peptide pools or control peptides (ViraFEST assay). Researchers used the Oncomine TCR Beta short-read assay to sequence DNA from cultured CD4+ T cells. TCRdb reprocessed the PCR reads with MiXCR, giving one entry per CDR3 protein. The sample contains 15,000 to 20,000 distinct CDR3 sequences, 49% of which appear only once. For these TCRs, the target antigens are not known. The sequencing input was CD4+ T cells from blood, cultured in vitro. These TCRs come from a human donor who had recovered from COVID-19.

V gene TRBV7-9 combines with J gene TRBJ1-5; D is possibly TRBD1 (5 bases). The V gene lost 1 base and the J gene lost 1 base, with 11 bases spanning the gap. The CDR3 totals 16 residues. Germline V gene sequence: CDR1 SEHNR, CDR2 FQNEAQ (reference sequence). The CDR3 DNA sequence: TGTGCCAGCAGCTTAGAGGCAGGGCTGAGCAATCAGCCCCAGCATTTT. It encodes CASSLEAGLSNQPQHF.

The V gene is TRBV10-1, the J gene TRBJ1-1, with TRBD1 as a possible D gene (5 bases). V was cut by 2 bases and J by 6 bases, with 19 bases left in between. This CDR3 spans 16 amino acids. Germline CDR1 reads WNHNN; CDR2 reads SYGVQD (reference sequence). CDR3 nucleotide sequence: TGCGCCAGCAGTGAGCCCCGATTGAACAGGATCCCTGAAGCTTTCTTT. Translating gives CASSEPRLNRIPEAFF.

Here the CDR3 reads CASSRAEGSYEQYF. DNA of the CDR3: TGTGCCAGCAGCCGGGCGGAAGGGTCCTACGAGCAGTACTTC. The chain uses TRBV7-6 and TRBJ2-7, with D uncertain. Germline-derived CDR1 and CDR2 are SGHVS and FNYEAQ. The V end lost 5 bases, the J end lost 1 base, and 12 bases lay between the germline ends. This CDR3 is 14 amino acids long.

This clonotype was picked up a small number of times. This chain joins TRBV7-3 and TRBJ2-6; D gene unclear. CDR1 SGHTA and CDR2 FQGTGA come from the germline V gene. CDR3 length equals 15 residues. The V end was cut by 0 bases, the J end by 0 bases, with 3 bases between. Here the CDR3 DNA reads TGTGCCAGCAGCTTAACTAGCTCTGGGGCCAACGTCCTGACTTTC. It is translated as CASSLTSSGANVLTF.

The chain uses TRBV19 and TRBJ2-5; TRBD2 matches 7 bases. The CDR3 runs 16 residues. CDR1 and CDR2 from the germline V gene are LNHDA and SQIVND (reference sequence). V was pared by 2 bases and J by 5 bases, with 11 bases of the junction left unmatched. CDR3: CASSIRGPGGGETQYF. The CDR3 DNA is TGTGCCAGTAGTATAAGAGGTCCGGGAGGCGGTGAGACCCAGTACTTC.

The V call is TRBV18, the J call TRBJ2-7; TRBD1 agrees at 8 bases. This CDR3 is 13 amino acids long. Trimming at V came to 3 bases and at J to 5 bases, leaving 3 bases not matched to a gene. Per the germline V gene, CDR1 is KGHSH and CDR2 is LQKENI. The CDR3 sequence: CASSPLQGDEQYF. The CDR3 DNA reads TGTGCCAGCTCACCCCTACAGGGGGACGAGCAGTACTTC.

This chain joins TRBV7-9 and TRBJ1-5; D call uncertain. In germline, CDR1 is SEHNR, CDR2 FQNEAQ (reference sequence). The CDR3 is made up of 14 amino acids. Trimming took 4 bases from V and 2 from J, leaving 9 bases between them. The CDR3, as DNA: TGTGCCAGCAGCTCCGCCGGGGGCAATCAGCCCCAGCATTTT. Its protein product is CASSSAGGNQPQHF.